This record concerns one TCR beta chain sequence. Its antigen remains unidentified. The V and J ends lost 5 bases and 3 bases respectively, with 14 bases between them. The germline V gene has CDR1 SGHNT and CDR2 YENEEA. The CDR3 consists of 14 residues. These data are taken from a study of T cells in localized non-small cell lung cancer. The data were produced by immunoSEQ multiplex PCR, yet TCRdb's version contains in-frame clones alone and is incomplete. The repertoire includes roughly 3,000 clones, 27% of them detected once, and 20% sits in the top ten. General study findings and limits: A median of roughly 57 clones ranked among the top 100 in tumor appeared in adjacent lung. Since sequencing was restricted to only one region of the tumor, intratumor heterogeneity remains a possibility. Higher blood T cell density went with longer overall survival.

The chain links TRBV11-3 to TRBJ2-7; maybe TRBD2 (6 bases). This specimen consisted of normal lung tissue next to the tumor, obtained before any cancer treatment. This receptor was obtained from an older female donor with stage I squamous cell lung carcinoma. CDR3 DNA: TGTGCCAGCAGCCTCGCTGGGGGGAACTACGAGCAGTACTTC. Its protein product is CASSLAGGNYEQYF.